The rows below give T cell receptor beta chains drawn from one sample of a study of T cell responses to AZD1222 COVID-19 vaccine. TCRdb's copy holds only in-frame clones and misses some; the assay was immunoSEQ multiplex PCR. The sample has about 110,000 clones; 80% to 90% are singletons. The starting material was peripheral blood, obtained 28 days after the second AZD1222 dose. Receptors originate from an adult who received the AZD1222 COVID-19 vaccine. Both conserved end residues are part of each CDR3. A D gene is named only where the DNA matches it firmly. Clone size is given for some rows only: seen once, a few or many times, or a class if the clone is expanded.

CDR3nt	CDR3aa	j_gene	abundance	d_gene	v_gene
TGTGCCACCAGCACCTTAGCGGGAGGGGCTTACAATGAGCAGTTCTTC	CATSTLAGGAYNEQFF	TRBJ2-1	few	TRBD2	TRBV15
TGTGCCAGCAGTGATATGGGACAGGGGAGGGACACCTTC	CASSDMGQGRDTF	TRBJ1-2	NA	TRBD1	TRBV28
TGTGCCAGCTCACCTATCGACAGGGGTGCTGAAGCTTTCTTT	CASSPIDRGAEAFF	TRBJ1-1	NA	TRBD1	TRBV18
TGTGCCAGCAGCCGGGACTTCACAGATACGCAGTATTTT	CASSRDFTDTQYF	TRBJ2-3	NA	NA	TRBV6-5
TGTGCCACCAGTGTGAGGCTAGCGGGTAGCACAGATACGCAGTATTTT	CATSVRLAGSTDTQYF	TRBJ2-3	NA	TRBD2	TRBV24-1
TGTGCCAGCAGCTTAATAACTAGCGGGTACACAGATACGCAGTATTTT	CASSLITSGYTDTQYF	TRBJ2-3	NA	TRBD2	TRBV7-2
TGTGCCAGCAGCCTACAGGGGGGCTCCTACGAGCAGTACTTC	CASSLQGGSYEQYF	TRBJ2-7	NA	TRBD1	TRBV6-5
TGTGCCAGCAGCTTAGAGCCCAGGGGGCATAATTCACCCCTCCACTTT	CASSLEPRGHNSPLHF	TRBJ1-6	NA	TRBD1	TRBV13
TGTGCCATCCACAATCCCGGGGCAGGGTCCACAGATACGCAGTATTTT	CAIHNPGAGSTDTQYF	TRBJ2-3	NA	NA	TRBV28
TGTGCCAGCAGCCCTGGGACTAGCGGGAGGGCCGGCGAGCAGTACTTC	CASSPGTSGRAGEQYF	TRBJ2-7	once	TRBD2	TRBV9
TGCGCCAGCAGCTTGGCCGTGGGACAGGGAGCTGGAGGGTACAATGAGCAGTTCTTC	CASSLAVGQGAGGYNEQFF	TRBJ2-1	NA	TRBD1	TRBV5-1
TGCGCCAGCAGCCAAGAAGACAGGGCGGACTATGGCTACACCTTC	CASSQEDRADYGYTF	TRBJ1-2	few	TRBD1	TRBV4-1
TGTGCCAGCAGCTTTAACAGGGTGTCCTACTACGAGCAGTACTTC	CASSFNRVSYYEQYF	TRBJ2-7	NA	NA	TRBV7-2
TGTGCCAGCAGCCCCCGACTAGTATCCACCGGGGAGCTGTTTTTT	CASSPRLVSTGELFF	TRBJ2-2	NA	NA	TRBV9
TGCGCCAGCAGCCACTCAGGGACTAGCGGGAGGGCCTTGGGGGAGCAGTTCTTC	CASSHSGTSGRALGEQFF	TRBJ2-1	NA	TRBD2	TRBV4-1
TGTGCCTGGAGCGGACCCCGGGACCTTGGAAACACCATATATTTT	CAWSGPRDLGNTIYF	TRBJ1-3	NA	NA	TRBV30
TGTGCCAGCAGCACCCAACAGGGGGCGCCCGGGGAGCTGTTTTTT	CASSTQQGAPGELFF	TRBJ2-2	NA	TRBD1	TRBV7-2
TGTGCCAGCAGTTACGGGGGGGCGACGTCCGGGGAGCTGTTTTTT	CASSYGGATSGELFF	TRBJ2-2	NA	NA	TRBV6-5
TGTGCCAGCAGCTTAACGACAGCCTCGGGATACAATGAGCAGTTCTTC	CASSLTTASGYNEQFF	TRBJ2-1	NA	NA	TRBV11-1
TGTGCCAGCAGTTTAGCCAACAGGTTCAATCAGCCCCAGCATTTT	CASSLANRFNQPQHF	TRBJ1-5	NA	NA	TRBV27
TGCGCCAGCAGCTGGCCCCGGACTAGCGATCTGGGTGAGCAGTTCTTC	CASSWPRTSDLGEQFF	TRBJ2-1	NA	TRBD2	TRBV5-1
TGTGCCAGCAGCTTGTATTCTAGCGGGAGTGGGGAGCAGTTCTTC	CASSLYSSGSGEQFF	TRBJ2-1	NA	TRBD2	TRBV5-8
TGTGCCAGCAGCTTGACAGGGGGGACTGAAGCTTTCTTT	CASSLTGGTEAFF	TRBJ1-1	NA	TRBD1	TRBV11-2
TGTGCCACCAGCGCCAGTCGGGTGGAGACCCAGTACTTC	CATSASRVETQYF	TRBJ2-5	NA	NA	TRBV15
TGTGCCAGCCGGGCCCTCCCGGCGACTAATGAAAAACTGTTTTTT	CASRALPATNEKLFF	TRBJ1-4	NA	NA	TRBV18
TGTGCCAGCTCACCAGGGACACTCCACACAGATACGCAGTATTTT	CASSPGTLHTDTQYF	TRBJ2-3	NA	NA	TRBV18
TGCGCCAGCAGCTTGGGTTCAGGGCCAGTGAATGAGCAGTTCTTC	CASSLGSGPVNEQFF	TRBJ2-1	NA	NA	TRBV5-1
TGTGCCAGCAGTCTCGCCCAGGGCAGGTATCAAGAGACCCAGTACTTC	CASSLAQGRYQETQYF	TRBJ2-5	NA	NA	TRBV28
TGTGCCATCAGTGAGCCCCAATTCGCCACTAGGCTTTTCTTT	CAISEPQFATRLFF	TRBJ1-1	NA	NA	TRBV10-3
TGTGCCAGCAGTGAAGCGCGGTTTCTGGGTAGCGGGAGAAATACGCAGTATTTT	CASSEARFLGSGRNTQYF	TRBJ2-3	NA	TRBD2	TRBV6-1
TGTGCCAGCGGGGGACTAGGTAGAGATACGCAGTATTTT	CASGGLGRDTQYF	TRBJ2-3	NA	TRBD2	TRBV9
TGCGCCAGCAGCTTGGATGGGCCTTCTAGGAGTAATGAGCAGTTCTTC	CASSLDGPSRSNEQFF	TRBJ2-1	NA	NA	TRBV5-1
TGTGCCAGCTCACCGCAGGGTAACGGAGTGTATGAGCAGTTCTTC	CASSPQGNGVYEQFF	TRBJ2-1	NA	NA	TRBV18
TGTGCCAGCAGTAGGCCAGGGGGTCCGAATCAGCCCCAGCATTTT	CASSRPGGPNQPQHF	TRBJ1-5	NA	TRBD1	TRBV6-5
TGTGCCAGCAGCCAGGGCCCCTACGAGCAGTACTTC	CASSQGPYEQYF	TRBJ2-7	NA	NA	TRBV3-1/TRBV3-2
TGTGCCAGCAGCTTAGATTACGATAATGAGCAGTTCTTC	CASSLDYDNEQFF	TRBJ2-1	NA	NA	TRBV7-8
TGTGCCAGCAGTAGAGGGCCCCCCGGCTCACCCCTCCACTTT	CASSRGPPGSPLHF	TRBJ1-6	NA	NA	TRBV6-5
TGTGCCAGCAGCTCCGACAGGGGGCCTAGCGGGAGCGCCGTGAAGCAGTACTTC	CASSSDRGPSGSAVKQYF	TRBJ2-7	NA	NA	TRBV14
TGTGCCAGCAGCCAGGGGCGAGAGACCCAGTACTTC	CASSQGRETQYF	TRBJ2-5	NA	NA	TRBV16
TGTGCCAGGGACAGGTACTCGAACACTGAAGCTTTCTTT	CARDRYSNTEAFF	TRBJ1-1	NA	TRBD1	TRBV2
TGTGCCAGCAGCTTACCCAGAGCGGGAGGGCCTTCGGAGACCCAGTACTTC	CASSLPRAGGPSETQYF	TRBJ2-5	few	TRBD2	TRBV7-8
TGTGCCAGCAGCTCCGGGACCCTCCTGGGTACCGGGGAGCTGTTTTTT	CASSSGTLLGTGELFF	TRBJ2-2	NA	NA	TRBV3-1/TRBV3-2
TGTGCCAGACCCTTGCGGGAGGATCATGCCAAAAACATTCAGTACTTC	CARPLREDHAKNIQYF	TRBJ2-4	NA	NA	TRBV21-1
TGCGCCAGCAGCTGGGACCCCCAAGGTGAGCAGTTCTTC	CASSWDPQGEQFF	TRBJ2-1	NA	NA	TRBV5-1
TGTGCCAGCAGTTTTTCTGGGGCATACTCCTACGAGCAGTACTTC	CASSFSGAYSYEQYF	TRBJ2-7	once	NA	TRBV27
TGTGCCAGCAGCTCCGGAGGGCTAGCGGGAGGGTCCTACGAGCAGTACTTC	CASSSGGLAGGSYEQYF	TRBJ2-7	NA	TRBD2	TRBV13
TGTGCCAGCAGTTTAGGAGGGGGCACAGATACGCAGTATTTT	CASSLGGGTDTQYF	TRBJ2-3	NA	NA	TRBV28
TGCGCCAGCATGCACCTCGGGGCCTGGGACCAAGAGACCCAGTACTTC	CASMHLGAWDQETQYF	TRBJ2-5	once	NA	TRBV10-2
TGTGCCAGCAGCCCCCCGGGAGCTAGCTCTGGAAACACCATATATTTT	CASSPPGASSGNTIYF	TRBJ1-3	NA	NA	TRBV7-6
TGTGCCAGCAGCCACCGGGGGTCAACTGAAGCTTTCTTT	CASSHRGSTEAFF	TRBJ1-1	NA	NA	TRBV5-4
TGTGCCAGCAGTTTACCTCCGGGGGGTGAAAACTTC	CASSLPPGGENF	TRBJ2-7	NA	TRBD2	TRBV12-3/TRBV12-4
TGTGCCAGCAGCCCCACAGCGGGAGGGTTCTACGAGCAGTACTTC	CASSPTAGGFYEQYF	TRBJ2-7	NA	TRBD2	TRBV7-8
TGTGCCAGCAGCGTAGCTGCTTCTGCCTACAATGAGCAGTTCTTC	CASSVAASAYNEQFF	TRBJ2-1	NA	NA	TRBV9
TGTGCCAGCAGCTTAGGGAGTCAGGGCGTTAACTACGAGCAGTACTTC	CASSLGSQGVNYEQYF	TRBJ2-7	NA	NA	TRBV7-6
TGTGCCAGCAGCATAGACATTCAGGGTAGCAATCAGCCCCAGCATTTT	CASSIDIQGSNQPQHF	TRBJ1-5	few	NA	TRBV7-2
TGTGCCAGCAGAAGGGGGGGGGCGAACACCGGGGAGCTGTTTTTT	CASRRGGANTGELFF	TRBJ2-2	NA	NA	TRBV6-5
TGTGCCAGCAGCTCGGTACAGGGCGGGGGCACTGAAGCTTTCTTT	CASSSVQGGGTEAFF	TRBJ1-1	NA	NA	TRBV7-9
TGTGCCAGCAGGCAAACGCGGTTTCAGGTGCGGGAGCTGTTTTTT	CASRQTRFQVRELFF	TRBJ2-2	NA	NA	TRBV7-8
TGTGCCAGCTCAACCCAAGGAGCGGGGCCCACCTACGAGCAGTACTTC	CASSTQGAGPTYEQYF	TRBJ2-7	NA	TRBD2	TRBV18